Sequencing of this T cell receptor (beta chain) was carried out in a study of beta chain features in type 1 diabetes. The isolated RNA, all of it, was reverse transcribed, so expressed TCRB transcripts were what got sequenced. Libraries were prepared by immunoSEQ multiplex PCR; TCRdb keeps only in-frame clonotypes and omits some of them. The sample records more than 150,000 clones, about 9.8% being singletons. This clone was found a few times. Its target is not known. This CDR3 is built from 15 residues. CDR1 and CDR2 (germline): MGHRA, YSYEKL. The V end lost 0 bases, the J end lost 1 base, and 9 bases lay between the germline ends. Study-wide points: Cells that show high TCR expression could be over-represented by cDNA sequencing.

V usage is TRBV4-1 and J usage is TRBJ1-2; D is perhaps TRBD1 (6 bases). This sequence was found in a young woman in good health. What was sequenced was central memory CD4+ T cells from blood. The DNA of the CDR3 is TGCGCCAGCAGCCAAGACAGGGGAAGTAACTATGGCTACACCTTC. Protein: CASSQDRGSNYGYTF.